These 25 T cell receptor beta chains were sequenced from one sample in a study of PD-L1 blockade in urothelial cancer. The assay was immunoSEQ multiplex PCR, and TCRdb's table has in-frame clones only and misses some. The repertoire holds some 100,000 clones, roughly nine tenths seen once, with 0.97% in the top ten. Time point meaning: pretreatment peripheral blood. Sequencing was performed on PBMCs, taken around atezolizumab (anti-PD-L1) treatment. These receptor sequences come from a woman of 80 years or more with urothelial cancer.

This clone was observed once. The CDR3 region is CASSYDLGNPEQYF. As DNA, the CDR3 is TGTGCCAGCAGTTACGATCTCGGGAATCCCGAGCAGTACTTC. The chain combines TRBV6-6 with TRBJ2-7; D may be TRBD2 (5 bases). CDR3 length: 14 residues. V was trimmed by 2 bases and J by 6 bases, leaving 14 bases between them. Per the germline V gene, CDR1 is MNHNY and CDR2 is SVGAGI (reference sequence).

This chain uses TRBV28 with TRBJ1-5; the match to TRBD1 covers 8 bases. This CDR3 has 16 amino acids. Looked up from germline, CDR1 is MDHEN and CDR2 is SYDVKM. V trimming: 7 bases; J trimming: 1 base; junction bases outside the gene matches: 9. The CDR3, as DNA: TGTGCCAGCACTCCTCCACAGGGGGTAAGCAATCAGCCCCAGCATTTT. This encodes CASTPPQGVSNQPQHF.

The V call is TRBV30, the J call TRBJ1-1, with 12 bases aligning to TRBD1. The V segment lost 3 bases and the J segment 6 bases; nucleotides outside the gene matches: 5. This CDR3 region has 14 residues. Germline values: CDR1 GTSNPN, CDR2 SVGIG (reference sequence). This CDR3 is CAWSRGQGASEAFF. CDR3 sequence (DNA): TGTGCCTGGAGCCGGGGACAGGGGGCCTCTGAAGCTTTCTTT.

The V call is TRBV4-1, the J call TRBJ2-2; no firm D call. The CDR3 totals 15 residues. Germline-derived CDR1 and CDR2 are MGHRA and YSYEKL. Trimming removed 2 bases from V and 1 base from J, with 8 bases in between. The CDR3 coding sequence is TGCGCCAGCAGCCAAAAAAGAGTGAACACCGGGGAGCTGTTTTTT. Amino acids: CASSQKRVNTGELFF.

This clone was recorded only once. V and J are TRBV19 and TRBJ1-4, with TRBD1 matching 7 bases. The V gene's germline CDR1 is LNHDA and CDR2 SQIVND (reference sequence). J gave up 7 bases and V 7 bases, and 9 bases lay outside the gene matches. The CDR3 loop spans 14 amino acids. CDR3 in amino acids: CASTPQGKSEKLFF. The CDR3 region has the DNA TGTGCCAGTACCCCACAGGGGAAAAGTGAAAAACTGTTTTTT.

The chain employs TRBV19 and TRBJ1-2; D call uncertain. This CDR3 comprises 15 residues. V lost 2 bases and J lost 2, with 12 bases in between. Germline assignment: CDR1 LNHDA and CDR2 SQIVND (reference sequence). CDR3: CASSIYGGQNYGYTF. The CDR3 DNA reads TGTGCCAGTAGTATATACGGAGGGCAGAACTATGGCTACACCTTC.

This chain connects TRBV7-9 to TRBJ1-1; the match to TRBD1 covers 10 bases. Germline V gene lookup returns CDR1 SEHNR and CDR2 FQNEAQ (reference sequence). This CDR3 region has 17 residues. J lost 2 bases, V lost 3 bases, and 9 bases had no gene match. The CDR3 DNA is TGTGCCAGCAGCTTCACTCCGGGACAGGGGCCAAACACTGAAGCTTTCTTT. It encodes CASSFTPGQGPNTEAFF. Drawing the rest from reference TRBV7-9 and TRBJ1-1, the complete variable domain is DTGVSQNPRHKITKRGQNVTFRCDPISEHNRLYWYRQTLGQGPEFLTYFQNEAQLEKSRLLSDRFSAERPKGSFSTLEIQRTEQGDSAMYLCASSFTPGQGPNTEAFFGQGTRLTVV.

This rearrangement joins TRBV27 to TRBJ1-2; no clear D gene. CDR1 and CDR2 from the germline V gene are MNHEY and SMNVEV (reference sequence). V gave up 1 base and J gave up 5 bases, with 23 bases separating them. The CDR3 extends over 18 amino acids. CDR3 in DNA: TGTGCCAGCAGTTTATTTGGTCCAGGCCTTATTGATAATTATGGCTACACCTTC. Protein product: CASSLFGPGLIDNYGYTF.

The chain carries TRBV4-1 and TRBJ2-1; D uncertain. The CDR3 totals 16 residues. V was trimmed by 0 bases and J by 4 bases, leaving 13 bases between them. The germline gives CDR1 MGHRA, CDR2 YSYEKL. CDR3 loop: CASSQDPGQTYNEQFF. In nucleotides, the CDR3 is TGCGCCAGCAGCCAAGATCCGGGTCAGACGTACAATGAGCAGTTCTTC.

The rearrangement links TRBV5-1 to TRBJ2-5, with D perhaps matching TRBD1 (5 bases). The V end lost 4 bases, the J end lost 1 base, and 11 bases lay between the germline ends. Germline V gene lookup returns CDR1 SGHRS and CDR2 YFSETQ. This CDR3 has 14 residues. CDR3 sequence reads: CASSDRLSQETQYF. The CDR3 region has the DNA TGCGCCAGCAGCGACAGACTCAGCCAAGAGACCCAGTACTTC.

This clone was seen only a few times. This chain connects TRBV29-1 to TRBJ1-1; D is unclear. CDR1 SQVTM and CDR2 ANQGSEA come from the germline V gene. V lost 5 bases and J 2 bases, leaving 12 bases between the germline ends. CDR3 length: 13 residues. In nucleotides, the CDR3 is TGCAGCGTTATCCTTGGACTAAACACTGAAGCTTTCTTT. This encodes CSVILGLNTEAFF. Full variable domain (outside the CDR3, taken from reference TRBV29-1 and TRBJ1-1): SAVISQKPSRDICQRGTSLTIQCQVDSQVTMMFWYRQQPGQSLTLIATANQGSEATYESGFVIDKFPISRPNLTFSTLTVSNMSPEDSSIYLCSVILGLNTEAFFGQGTRLTVV.

J is TRBJ2-1 and V is TRBV9; no reliable D call. V was shortened by 2 bases and J by 0 bases, with 9 bases between the two germline ends. The CDR3 loop spans 15 amino acids. The V gene's germline CDR1 is SGDLS and CDR2 YYNGEE. CDR3 coding DNA: TGTGCCAGCAGCGTGGCCTCCTTCTCCTACAATGAGCAGTTCTTC. This encodes CASSVASFSYNEQFF. Full variable domain (missing parts from reference TRBV9 and TRBJ2-1): DSGVTQTPKHLITATGQRVTLRCSPRSGDLSVYWYQQSLDQGLQFLIQYYNGEERAKGNILERFSAQQFPDLHSELNLSSLELGDSALYFCASSVASFSYNEQFFGPGTRLTVL.

This clone showed up just a few times. CDR3 region: CASSLVSGQGREKLFF. The CDR3 DNA reads as TGTGCCAGCAGCTTAGTGAGCGGACAGGGGAGAGAAAAACTGTTTTTT. This chain joins TRBV7-9 and TRBJ1-4; 9 positions agree with TRBD1. V shed 1 base, J shed 8 bases, and the junction held 8 bases outside the gene matches. The germline V gene encodes CDR1 SEHNR and CDR2 FQNEAQ (reference sequence). This CDR3 contains 16 residues.

The V gene is TRBV6-1, the J gene TRBJ2-3; 9 positions match TRBD2. CDR3 length: 14 amino acids. Germline assignment: CDR1 MNHNS and CDR2 SASEGT. V lost 8 bases to trimming and J lost 1 base; unmatched junction nucleotides: 4. The CDR3 DNA reads TGTGCCAGCGGCATAGCGGGAGGCACAGATACGCAGTATTTT. Protein product: CASGIAGGTDTQYF.

The rearrangement joins TRBV30 to TRBJ2-3, with 8 bases identical to TRBD1. Germline V gene sequence: CDR1 GTSNPN, CDR2 SVGIG (reference sequence). Trimming at V came to 1 base and at J to 1 base, leaving 7 bases not matched to a gene. The CDR3 covers 16 residues. The CDR3 DNA reads TGTGCCTGGAGTGCACAGGACAGGGCGGGCACAGATACGCAGTATTTT. Its protein is CAWSAQDRAGTDTQYF.

The rearrangement uses TRBV4-2 and TRBJ2-1; 11 bases are shared with TRBD2. Trimming took 4 bases from V and 7 from J; bases not matched to a gene: 12. Germline assignment: CDR1 LGHNA and CDR2 YNFKEQ. The CDR3 is made up of 17 amino acids. The CDR3 DNA sequence: TGTGCCAGCAGCCCCACCCCTACTAGCGGGAGCCTGAATGAGCAGTTCTTC. It codes for CASSPTPTSGSLNEQFF.

The gene calls are TRBV10-2 and TRBJ2-7; 8 bases map to TRBD1. Looked up from germline, CDR1 is WSHSY and CDR2 is SAAADI. The CDR3 is made up of 12 amino acids. Unmatched junction bases numbered 2, after V lost 6 bases and J lost 4 bases. The CDR3 nucleotides are TGCGCCAGCAGGCAGGGGGCTTACGAGCAGTACTTC. Its protein product is CASRQGAYEQYF.

The chain joins TRBV11-2 to TRBJ1-5; TRBD1 agrees at 7 bases. CDR3 length: 15 residues. Germline trimming cut 5 bases from V and 5 bases from J; bases unmatched to any gene: 9. The V gene's germline CDR1 is SGHAT and CDR2 FQNNGV. CDR3 sequence (DNA): TGTGCCAGCAGCGAACTGGGACAGCCGTATCAGCCCCAGCATTTT. The encoded protein is CASSELGQPYQPQHF.

The V gene is TRBV27, the J gene TRBJ2-3; the match to TRBD2 covers 13 bases. Trimming at V came to 5 bases and at J to 3 bases, leaving 5 bases not matched to a gene. The CDR3 is 16 amino acids. Germline V CDR1 and CDR2: MNHEY, SMNVEV (reference sequence). This chain's CDR3 is CASSRPGLAGTDTQYF. In nucleotides, the CDR3 is TGTGCCAGCAGTAGACCGGGACTAGCGGGAACAGATACGCAGTATTTT.

The chain couples TRBV9 to TRBJ2-2; 10 bases match TRBD2. CDR3 length: 17 amino acids. V lost 0 bases to trimming and J lost 4 bases; unmatched junction nucleotides: 6. CDR1 SGDLS and CDR2 YYNGEE come from the germline V gene. CDR3 sequence reads: CASSVDPSGSVTGELFF. The DNA of the CDR3 is TGTGCCAGCAGCGTAGATCCTAGCGGGAGCGTCACCGGGGAGCTGTTTTTT. The full variable domain, rest sourced from reference TRBV9 and TRBJ2-2, is DSGVTQTPKHLITATGQRVTLRCSPRSGDLSVYWYQQSLDQGLQFLIQYYNGEERAKGNILERFSAQQFPDLHSELNLSSLELGDSALYFCASSVDPSGSVTGELFFGEGSRLTVL.

J is TRBJ1-5 and V is TRBV6-5; the D gene is possibly TRBD1 (6 bases). V lost 6 bases and J lost 6, with 12 bases in between. This CDR3 comprises 13 residues. Germline CDR1 is MNHEY and CDR2 is SVGAGI. The CDR3 nucleotides are TGTGCCAGCAGCCGGACAGTGTCTCAGCCCCAGCATTTT. This gives the protein CASSRTVSQPQHF.

This sequence joins TRBV5-6 and TRBJ2-7; TRBD1 matches 7 bases. Trimming at V came to 3 bases and at J to 4 bases, leaving 4 bases not matched to a gene. The CDR3 length is 13 residues. Germline CDR1 is SGHDT and CDR2 is YYEEEE. This CDR3 is CASSSGQLYEQYF. CDR3 coding DNA: TGTGCCAGCAGCTCGGGACAGCTTTACGAGCAGTACTTC.

The chain carries TRBV2 and TRBJ2-5; D is unresolved. This CDR3 spans 14 amino acids. V was shortened by 4 bases and J by 4 bases, with 13 bases between the two germline ends. Germline V CDR1 and CDR2: SNHLY, FYNNEI. The CDR3 is CASSVSSGRETQYF. The CDR3 DNA reads TGTGCCAGCAGTGTGTCTAGTGGTAGAGAGACCCAGTACTTC.

The gene calls are TRBV9 and TRBJ2-1; D not resolved. V lost 0 bases to trimming and J lost 3 bases, with 16 bases between them. The CDR3 covers 17 residues. Looked up from germline, CDR1 is SGDLS and CDR2 is YYNGEE. CDR3 bases: TGTGCCAGCAGCGTAGCTATTGGCAGAGGTCTCTACAATGAGCAGTTCTTC. It translates to CASSVAIGRGLYNEQFF.

The genes are TRBV9 and TRBJ2-7; the match to TRBD2 covers 11 bases. The CDR3 runs 15 residues. Germline-derived CDR1 and CDR2 are SGDLS and YYNGEE. V lost 4 bases and J lost 1; bases outside the gene matches: 4. The CDR3 nucleotides read TGTGCCAGCAGCCCAGGGACTAGCGGATCCTACGAGCAGTACTTC. It translates to CASSPGTSGSYEQYF.